This entry is about one T cell receptor (beta chain). This record comes from a study of blood T cell repertoires in COVID-19. Background on the study: Whether acute or convalescent, the COVID-19 samples came from the United States, Italy and Spain. The cDNA or gDNA used as material had been derived from T cells, B-cell-depleted T cells, or PBMCs.

In the authors' methods: Reference gene primer amplification yielded estimated nucleated cell counts. Produced via immunoSEQ multiplex PCR; TCRdb's table is partial and in-frame only. Clone size and the V and J calls come from that table; the DNA yielded D and trimming. The repertoire has 130,000 to 150,000 clones, about 85% of them found once; the top ten carry about 3.2%. The trim removed 2 bases at V and 3 bases at J, leaving 12 bases unmatched. The CDR3 sequence is 18 residues long. Germline loops: CDR1 LGHDT, CDR2 YNNKEL (reference sequence). Material for sequencing was peripheral blood. This TCR derives from a woman in her 40s with active or convalescent COVID-19. This chain connects TRBV3-1 (or the pseudogene TRBV3-2) to TRBJ2-1; TRBD2 matches at 8 bases. This CDR3 reads CASSQLLSGSGIYNEQFF. In DNA form, the CDR3 reads TGTGCCAGCAGCCAACTCTTGAGCGGGAGTGGGATCTACAATGAGCAGTTCTTC.